This is a list of T cell receptor beta chains from one sample in a study of cytomegalovirus exposure and HLA in healthy donors. Sequencing was performed with immunoSEQ multiplex PCR; in TCRdb, only in-frame clones are kept and a portion is missing. The sample shows roughly 290,000 clones, roughly 80% of them seen only once. The specimen sequenced was PBMCs. Source of these receptors: a girl aged 2 to 10 in good health and CMV-seronegative. The CDR3 runs from the conserved cysteine through the conserved F or W. The D gene is left open where the match is weak. The size entry is marked missing in some rows and otherwise reads once, few, many or a size class.

D: -
size: few
J: TRBJ2-3
V: TRBV29-1
length: 14
CDR3: CSAPTGQGADTQYF
DNA: TGCAGCGCCCCAACGGGACAAGGGGCAGATACGCAGTATTTT

D: TRBD1
size: few
J: TRBJ2-6
V: TRBV12-5
length: 17
CDR3: CASGWTGDYSGANVLTF
DNA: TGTGCTAGTGGATGGACAGGGGATTACTCTGGGGCCAACGTCCTGACTTTC

D: -
size: -
J: TRBJ2-5
V: TRBV5-4
length: 14
CDR3: CASSSGSFQETQYF
DNA: TGTGCCAGCAGCTCCGGGTCCTTCCAAGAGACCCAGTACTTC

D: TRBD2
size: -
J: TRBJ2-3
V: TRBV30
length: 16
CDR3: CATGSGSGRGTDTQYF
DNA: TGTGCCACTGGAAGTGGTAGCGGGAGGGGCACAGATACGCAGTATTTT

D: TRBD2
size: -
J: TRBJ2-7
V: TRBV6-5
length: 15
CDR3: CASRGTSGSSYEQYF
DNA: TGTGCCAGCAGGGGGACTAGCGGGAGCTCCTACGAGCAGTACTTC

D: TRBD2
size: -
J: TRBJ2-7
V: TRBV6-5
length: 16
CDR3: CASSSLTAGSSYEQYF
DNA: TGTGCCAGCAGTTCGTTGACAGCGGGGAGCTCCTACGAGCAGTACTTC

D: -
size: -
J: TRBJ2-7
V: TRBV5-1
length: 14
CDR3: CASSLPGLSYEQYF
DNA: TGCGCCAGCAGCTTGCCCGGACTGTCCTACGAGCAGTACTTC

D: -
size: -
J: TRBJ2-4
V: TRBV2
length: 14
CDR3: CASRSDSGVNIQYF
DNA: TGTGCCAGCAGAAGCGACTCGGGGGTAAACATTCAGTACTTC

D: -
size: -
J: TRBJ2-2
V: TRBV5-1
length: 16
CDR3: CASSLTPGSYTGELFF
DNA: TGCGCCAGCAGCTTGACACCGGGGTCATACACCGGGGAGCTGTTTTTT

D: -
size: -
J: TRBJ2-1
V: TRBV2
length: 14
CDR3: CASDMRGHDNEQFF
DNA: TGTGCCAGCGACATGCGGGGCCATGACAATGAGCAGTTCTTC

D: -
size: once
J: TRBJ2-1
V: TRBV28
length: 15
CDR3: CASSYRREVYNEQFF
DNA: TGTGCCAGCAGTTACCGTCGAGAGGTTTACAATGAGCAGTTCTTC

D: -
size: few
J: TRBJ1-2
V: TRBV28
length: 14
CDR3: CASRRAGRWDGYTF
DNA: TGTGCCAGCAGAAGGGCAGGGCGGTGGGATGGCTACACCTTC

D: TRBD2
size: few
J: TRBJ2-7
V: TRBV10-3
length: 14
CDR3: CATSGTSGSQIQYF
DNA: TGTGCCACGTCCGGGACTAGCGGGAGTCAGATACAGTACTTC

D: TRBD2
size: few
J: TRBJ2-2
V: TRBV11-3
length: 14
CDR3: CASSSRAGPGELFF
DNA: TGTGCCAGCAGCTCCAGAGCGGGGCCCGGGGAGCTGTTTTTT

D: -
size: few
J: TRBJ1-4
V: TRBV28
length: 14
CDR3: CASSPRQSNEKLFF
DNA: TGTGCCAGCAGTCCTCGACAATCAAATGAAAAACTGTTTTTT

D: -
size: -
J: TRBJ2-4
V: TRBV28
length: 16
CDR3: CATVARGVLAKNIQYF
DNA: TGTGCCACAGTGGCCCGGGGAGTTCTAGCCAAAAACATTCAGTACTTC

D: TRBD1
size: few
J: TRBJ2-7
V: TRBV5-1
length: 13
CDR3: CASSSGQVLEQYF
DNA: TGCGCCAGCAGCTCCGGACAGGTACTCGAGCAGTACTTC

D: -
size: -
J: TRBJ2-1
V: TRBV7-9
length: 16
CDR3: CASSFSGLRSYNEQFF
DNA: TGTGCCAGCAGCTTCAGCGGGTTACGGTCGTACAATGAGCAGTTCTTC

D: TRBD1
size: -
J: TRBJ1-2
V: TRBV28
length: 16
CDR3: CASSPYDETGGYGYTF
DNA: TGTGCCAGCAGCCCGTACGACGAGACAGGGGGCTATGGCTACACCTTC

D: -
size: -
J: TRBJ1-2
V: TRBV14
length: 19
CDR3: CASSQDLKLWADTPYGYTF
DNA: TGTGCCAGCAGCCAAGATCTAAAATTGTGGGCAGACACTCCCTATGGCTACACCTTC